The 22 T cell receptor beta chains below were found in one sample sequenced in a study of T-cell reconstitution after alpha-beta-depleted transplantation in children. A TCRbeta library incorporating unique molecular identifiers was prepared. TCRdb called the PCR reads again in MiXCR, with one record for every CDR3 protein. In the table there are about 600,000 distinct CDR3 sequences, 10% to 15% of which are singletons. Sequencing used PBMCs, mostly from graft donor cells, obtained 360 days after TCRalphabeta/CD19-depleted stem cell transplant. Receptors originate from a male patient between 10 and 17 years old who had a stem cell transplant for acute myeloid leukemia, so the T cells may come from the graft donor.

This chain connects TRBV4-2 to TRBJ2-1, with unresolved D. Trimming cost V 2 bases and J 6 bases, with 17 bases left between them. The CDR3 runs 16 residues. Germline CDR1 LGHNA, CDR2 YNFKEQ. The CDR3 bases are TGTGCCAGCAGCCAAAAGCCAGCAGTGGCCGGCAATGAGCAGTTCTTC. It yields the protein CASSQKPAVAGNEQFF.

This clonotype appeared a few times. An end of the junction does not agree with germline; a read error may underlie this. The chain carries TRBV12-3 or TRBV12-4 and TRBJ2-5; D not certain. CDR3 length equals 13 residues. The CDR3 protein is CASSFDRQETQYF. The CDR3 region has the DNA TGCGCCAGCAGCTTTGACCGCCAAGAGACTCAGTACTTC.

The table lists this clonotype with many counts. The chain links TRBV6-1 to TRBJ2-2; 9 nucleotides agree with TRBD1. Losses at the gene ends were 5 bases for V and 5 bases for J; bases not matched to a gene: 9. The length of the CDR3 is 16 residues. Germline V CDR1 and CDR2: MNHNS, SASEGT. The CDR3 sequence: CASSKLQGAGTGELFF. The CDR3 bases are TGTGCCAGCAGTAAACTACAGGGGGCAGGGACCGGGGAGCTGTTTTTT.

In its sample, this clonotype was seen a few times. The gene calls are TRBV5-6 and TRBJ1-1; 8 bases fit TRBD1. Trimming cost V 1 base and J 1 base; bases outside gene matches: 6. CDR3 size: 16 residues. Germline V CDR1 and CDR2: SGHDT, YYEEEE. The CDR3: CASSLRTGTGNTEAFF. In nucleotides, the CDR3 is TGTGCCAGCAGCTTGAGGACCGGGACAGGGAACACTGAAGCTTTCTTT.

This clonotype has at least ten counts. CDR3 sequence: CASRTLGGFADTQYF. The CDR3 DNA follows: TGTGCCAGCAGGACCTTGGGGGGGTTCGCAGATACGCAGTATTTT. The rearrangement joins TRBV12-3 or TRBV12-4 to TRBJ2-3; 7 bases are a match to TRBD2. The CDR3 loop spans 15 amino acids. With 6 bases clipped from V and 4 bases from J, the junction kept 10 bases outside the gene matches.

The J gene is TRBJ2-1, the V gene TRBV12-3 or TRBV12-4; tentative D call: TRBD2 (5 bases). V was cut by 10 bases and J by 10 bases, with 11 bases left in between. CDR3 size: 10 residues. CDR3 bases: TGTGCCACCTCCCGGAGGGAGCAGTTCTTC. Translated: CATSRREQFF.

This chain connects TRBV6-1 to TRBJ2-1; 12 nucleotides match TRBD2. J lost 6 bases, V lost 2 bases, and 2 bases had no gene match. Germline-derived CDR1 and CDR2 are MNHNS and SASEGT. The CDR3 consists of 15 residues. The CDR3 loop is CASSELAGGPNEQFF. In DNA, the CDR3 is TGTGCCAGCAGTGAACTAGCGGGAGGGCCCAATGAGCAGTTCTTC.

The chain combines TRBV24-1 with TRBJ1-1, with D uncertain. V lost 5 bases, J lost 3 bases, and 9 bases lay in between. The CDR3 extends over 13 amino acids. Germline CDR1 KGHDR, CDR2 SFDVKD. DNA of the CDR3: TGTGCCACCAGTGGGACGTTCGACACTGAAGCTTTCTTT. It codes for CATSGTFDTEAFF.

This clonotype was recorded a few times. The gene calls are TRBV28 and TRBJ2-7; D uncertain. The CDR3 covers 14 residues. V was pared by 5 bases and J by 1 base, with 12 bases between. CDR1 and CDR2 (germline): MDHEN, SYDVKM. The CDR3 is CASSPWAPSYEQYF. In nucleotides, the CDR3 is TGTGCCAGCAGTCCCTGGGCACCTTCCTACGAGCAGTACTTC.

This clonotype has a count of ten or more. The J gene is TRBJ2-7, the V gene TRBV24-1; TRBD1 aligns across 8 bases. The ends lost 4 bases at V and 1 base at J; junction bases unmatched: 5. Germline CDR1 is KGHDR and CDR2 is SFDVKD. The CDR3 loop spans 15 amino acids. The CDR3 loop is CATSDPRQGSYEQYF. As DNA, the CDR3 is TGTGCCACCAGTGACCCCAGACAGGGGTCCTACGAGCAGTACTTC.

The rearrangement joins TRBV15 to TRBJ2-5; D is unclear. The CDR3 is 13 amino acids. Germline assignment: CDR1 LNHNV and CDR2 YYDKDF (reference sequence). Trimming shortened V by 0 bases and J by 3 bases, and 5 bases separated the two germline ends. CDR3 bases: TGTGCCACCAGCAGAGATCTTGAAGAGACCCAGTACTTC. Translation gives CATSRDLEETQYF.

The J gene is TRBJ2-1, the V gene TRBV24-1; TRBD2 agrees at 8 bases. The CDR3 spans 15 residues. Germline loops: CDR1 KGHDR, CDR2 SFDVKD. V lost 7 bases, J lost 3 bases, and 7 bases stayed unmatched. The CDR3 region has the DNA TGTGCCACCAGCTCAACTAGCGGAAACTACAATGAGCAGTTCTTC. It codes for CATSSTSGNYNEQFF.

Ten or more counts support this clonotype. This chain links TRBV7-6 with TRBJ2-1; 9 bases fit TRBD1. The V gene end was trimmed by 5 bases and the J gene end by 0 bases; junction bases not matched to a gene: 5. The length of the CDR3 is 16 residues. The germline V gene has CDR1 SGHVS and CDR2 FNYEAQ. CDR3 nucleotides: TGTGCCAGCAGCCCAACAGGGGGCAGCTCCTACAATGAGCAGTTCTTC. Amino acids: CASSPTGGSSYNEQFF. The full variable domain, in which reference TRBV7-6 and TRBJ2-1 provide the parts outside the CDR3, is GAGVSQSPRYKVTKRGQDVALRCDPISGHVSLYWYRQALGQGPEFLTYFNYEAQQDKSGLPNDRFSAERPEGSISTLTIQRTEQRDSAMYRCASSPTGGSSYNEQFFGPGTRLTVL.

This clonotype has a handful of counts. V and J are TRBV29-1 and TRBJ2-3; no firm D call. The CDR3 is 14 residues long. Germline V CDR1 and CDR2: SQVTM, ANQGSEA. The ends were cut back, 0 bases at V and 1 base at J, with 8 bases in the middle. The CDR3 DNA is TGCAGCGTTGAAGAGCGAACAGGCACAGATACGCAGTATTTT. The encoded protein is CSVEERTGTDTQYF.

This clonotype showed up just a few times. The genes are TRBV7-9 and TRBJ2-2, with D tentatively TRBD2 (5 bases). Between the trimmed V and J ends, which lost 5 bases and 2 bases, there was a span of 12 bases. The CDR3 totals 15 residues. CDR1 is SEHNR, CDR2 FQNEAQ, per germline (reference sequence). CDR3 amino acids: CASSVNEGNTGELFF. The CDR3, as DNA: TGTGCCAGCAGCGTAAACGAGGGAAACACCGGGGAGCTGTTTTTT.

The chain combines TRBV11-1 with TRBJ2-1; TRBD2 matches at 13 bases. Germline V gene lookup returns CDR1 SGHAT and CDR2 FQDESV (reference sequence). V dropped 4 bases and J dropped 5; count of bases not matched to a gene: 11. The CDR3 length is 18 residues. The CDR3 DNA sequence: TGTGCCAGCAGCTCCTACCGTGGACTAGCGGGAGCAAACAATGAGCAGTTCTTC. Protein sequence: CASSSYRGLAGANNEQFF.

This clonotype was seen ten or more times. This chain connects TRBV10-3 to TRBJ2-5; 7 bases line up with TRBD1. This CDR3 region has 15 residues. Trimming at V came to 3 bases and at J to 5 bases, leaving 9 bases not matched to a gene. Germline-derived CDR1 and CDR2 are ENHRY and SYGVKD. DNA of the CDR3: TGTGCCATCAGTGAATCAATGGGACAGACGGAGACCCAGTACTTC. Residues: CAISESMGQTETQYF.

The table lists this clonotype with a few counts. The CDR3 reads CASSLKGRHQPQHF. The CDR3 bases are TGTGCCAGCAGTTTGAAAGGGAGGCATCAGCCCCAGCATTTT. This chain joins TRBV28 and TRBJ1-5; D unresolved. Deletions cut 3 bases from V and 5 bases from J, with 11 bases between. Germline V lookup: CDR1 MDHEN, CDR2 SYDVKM. This CDR3 comprises 14 residues.

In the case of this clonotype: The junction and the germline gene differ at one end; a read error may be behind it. The CDR3 sequence: CVSSLIGQGLEETQYF. The DNA for the CDR3 is TGTGTCAGCAGCTTGATTGGGCAGGGGCTGGAAGAGACCCAGTACTTC. The chain has TRBV5-6 and TRBJ2-5; D perhaps matches TRBD1 (6 bases). Germline V gives CDR1 SGHDT, CDR2 YYEEEE. This CDR3 spans 16 amino acids.

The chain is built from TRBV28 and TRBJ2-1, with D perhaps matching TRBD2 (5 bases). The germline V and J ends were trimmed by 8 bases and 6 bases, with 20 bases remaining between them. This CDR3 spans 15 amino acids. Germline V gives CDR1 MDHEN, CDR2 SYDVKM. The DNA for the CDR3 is TGTGCCAGCGGATCGGTCCTAGGACTCCTCAATGAGCAGTTCTTC. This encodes CASGSVLGLLNEQFF.

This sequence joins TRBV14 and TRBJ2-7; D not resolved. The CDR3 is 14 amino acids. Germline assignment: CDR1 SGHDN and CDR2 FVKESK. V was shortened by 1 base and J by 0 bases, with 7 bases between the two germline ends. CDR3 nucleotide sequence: TGTGCCAGCAGCCAAGTACAGAGCTCCTACGAGCAGTACTTC. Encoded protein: CASSQVQSSYEQYF.

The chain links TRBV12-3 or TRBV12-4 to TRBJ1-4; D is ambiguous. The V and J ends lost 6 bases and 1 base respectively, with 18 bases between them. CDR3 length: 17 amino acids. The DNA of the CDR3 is TGTGCCAGCAGGCCCCTGGGCAGTAGTGAAACTAATGAAAAACTGTTTTTT. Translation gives CASRPLGSSETNEKLFF.